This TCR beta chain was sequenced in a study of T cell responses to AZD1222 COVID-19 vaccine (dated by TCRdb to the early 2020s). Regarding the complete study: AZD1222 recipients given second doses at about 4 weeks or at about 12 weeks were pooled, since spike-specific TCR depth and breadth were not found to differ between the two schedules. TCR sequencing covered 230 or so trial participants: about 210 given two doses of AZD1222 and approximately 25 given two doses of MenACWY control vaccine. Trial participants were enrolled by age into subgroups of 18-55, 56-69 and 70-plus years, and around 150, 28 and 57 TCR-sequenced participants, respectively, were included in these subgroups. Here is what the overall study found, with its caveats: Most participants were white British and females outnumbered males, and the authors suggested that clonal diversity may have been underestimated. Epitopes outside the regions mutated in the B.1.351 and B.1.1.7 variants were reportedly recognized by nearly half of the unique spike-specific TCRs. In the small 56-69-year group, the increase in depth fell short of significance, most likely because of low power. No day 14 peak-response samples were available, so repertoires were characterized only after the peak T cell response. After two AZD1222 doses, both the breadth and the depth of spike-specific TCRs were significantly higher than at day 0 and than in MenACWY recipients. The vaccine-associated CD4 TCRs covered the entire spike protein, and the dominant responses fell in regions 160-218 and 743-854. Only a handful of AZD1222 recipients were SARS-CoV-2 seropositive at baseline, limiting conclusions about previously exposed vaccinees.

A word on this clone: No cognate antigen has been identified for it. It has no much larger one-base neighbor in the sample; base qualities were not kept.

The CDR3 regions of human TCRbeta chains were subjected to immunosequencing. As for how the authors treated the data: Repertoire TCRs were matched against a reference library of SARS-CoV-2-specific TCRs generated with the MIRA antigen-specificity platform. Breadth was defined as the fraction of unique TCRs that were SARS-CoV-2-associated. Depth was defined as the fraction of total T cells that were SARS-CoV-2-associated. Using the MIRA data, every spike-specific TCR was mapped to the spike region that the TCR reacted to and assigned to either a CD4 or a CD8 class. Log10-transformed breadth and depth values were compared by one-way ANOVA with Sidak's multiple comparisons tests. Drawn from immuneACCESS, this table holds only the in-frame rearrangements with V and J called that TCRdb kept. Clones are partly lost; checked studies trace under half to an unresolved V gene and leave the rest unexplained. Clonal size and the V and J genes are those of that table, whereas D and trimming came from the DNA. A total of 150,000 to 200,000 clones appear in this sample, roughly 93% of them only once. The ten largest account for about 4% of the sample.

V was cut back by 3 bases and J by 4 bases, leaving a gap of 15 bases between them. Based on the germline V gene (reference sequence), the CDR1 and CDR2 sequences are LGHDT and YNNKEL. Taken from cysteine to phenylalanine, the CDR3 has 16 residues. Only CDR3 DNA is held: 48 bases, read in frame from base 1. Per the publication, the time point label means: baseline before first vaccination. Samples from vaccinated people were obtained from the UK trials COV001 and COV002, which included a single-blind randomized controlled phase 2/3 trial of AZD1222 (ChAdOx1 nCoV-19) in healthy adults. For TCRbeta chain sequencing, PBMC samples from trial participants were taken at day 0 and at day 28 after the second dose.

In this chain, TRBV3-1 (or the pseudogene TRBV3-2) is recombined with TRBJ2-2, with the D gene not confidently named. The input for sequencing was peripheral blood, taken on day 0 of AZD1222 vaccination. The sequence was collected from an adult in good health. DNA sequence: TGTGCCAGCAGCCACGACAATCCACAATCCACCGGGGAGCTGTTTTTT. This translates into CASSHDNPQSTGELFF.